What follows are 23 T cell receptor beta chains derived from one specimen sequenced in a study of cytomegalovirus exposure and HLA in healthy donors. The PCR was carried out with 60 Vbeta primers and 13 Jbeta primers. Repertoires were generated with immunoSEQ multiplex PCR, while TCRdb's copy carries only in-frame clones and drops some. The profile shows about 140,000 clones, about 75% of them singletons. Sequenced material: PBMCs. These receptor sequences come from a woman aged 25-40 years in good health and CMV-seronegative.

This sequence joins TRBV15 and TRBJ1-3; D is perhaps TRBD1 (5 bases). The CDR3 covers 15 residues. V was shortened by 2 bases and J by 4 bases, with 12 bases between the two germline ends. CDR1 and CDR2 from the germline V gene are LNHNV and YYDKDF (reference sequence). For the CDR3, the DNA is TGTGCCACCAGCAGACCGGACATCGGGGGAAACACCATATATTTT. Translating it yields CATSRPDIGGNTIYF.

The chain links TRBV5-1 to TRBJ1-4; D is possibly TRBD1 (5 bases). The V end was cut by 0 bases, the J end by 8 bases, with 11 bases between. The CDR3 is 14 residues long. Germline V gene lookup returns CDR1 SGHRS and CDR2 YFSETQ. The CDR3 nucleotides are TGCGCCAGCAGCTTGGGGGCCGGGGGAGAAAAACTGTTTTTT. Its translation: CASSLGAGGEKLFF. The variable domain in full, with the rest retrieved from reference TRBV5-1 and TRBJ1-4, is KAGVTQTPRYLIKTRGQQVTLSCSPISGHRSVSWYQQTPGQGLQFLFEYFSETQRNKGNFPGRFSGRQFSNSRSEMNVSTLELGDSALYLCASSLGAGGEKLFFGSGTQLSVL.

The rearrangement uses TRBV9 and TRBJ2-4; 8 bases are a match to TRBD2. Germline values: CDR1 SGDLS, CDR2 YYNGEE. The CDR3 runs to 17 residues. With V trimmed by 4 bases and J by 5 bases, 14 bases remained unmatched. CDR3 nucleotide sequence: TGTGCCAGCAGCCCCCATGGGGCCACGGGGGGGGAAAACATTCAGTACTTC. As protein: CASSPHGATGGENIQYF.

V gene TRBV9 combines with J gene TRBJ2-5; D gene unclear. This CDR3 contains 15 residues. Deletions cut 4 bases from V and 4 bases from J, with 17 bases between. Germline V gene lookup returns CDR1 SGDLS and CDR2 YYNGEE. The CDR3 DNA follows: TGTGCCAGCAGCCCTGCTGGCTACCTAGGAGAGACCCAGTACTTC. The encoded protein is CASSPAGYLGETQYF. Using reference TRBV9 and TRBJ2-5 for the parts outside the CDR3, the full variable domain is DSGVTQTPKHLITATGQRVTLRCSPRSGDLSVYWYQQSLDQGLQFLIQYYNGEERAKGNILERFSAQQFPDLHSELNLSSLELGDSALYFCASSPAGYLGETQYFGPGTRLLVL.

J is TRBJ2-5 and V is TRBV14; 8 bases fit TRBD2. The J call may not be correct, given that the DNA end is closer to TRBJ2-7. Germline-derived CDR1 and CDR2 are SGHDN and FVKESK. CDR3 length: 16 amino acids. The CDR3 region is CASSSLAATFSYEQYF. Here the CDR3 DNA reads TGTGCCAGCAGCTCACTAGCGGCCACTTTCTCCTACGAGCAGTACTTC.

This chain connects TRBV18 to TRBJ2-3, with TRBD2 matching 11 bases. Germline assignment: CDR1 KGHSH and CDR2 LQKENI. The CDR3 is made up of 16 amino acids. V trimming: 1 base; J trimming: 4 bases; junction bases outside the gene matches: 4. CDR3 DNA: TGTGCCAGCTCACCACGTAATAGCGGGGGGGCAGATACGCAGTATTTT. This translates into CASSPRNSGGADTQYF.

V and J are TRBV7-2 and TRBJ2-1; 8 bases are shared with TRBD2. The CDR3 has 13 residues. With 1 base clipped from V and 8 bases from J, the junction kept 1 base outside the gene matches. CDR1 and CDR2 from the germline V gene are SGHTA and FQGNSA. CDR3 coding DNA: TGTGCCAGCAGCTTAGGGACTAGCCATGAGCAGTTCTTC. This translates into CASSLGTSHEQFF.

This sequence joins TRBV18 and TRBJ2-1; the D gene is possibly TRBD2 (5 bases). Germline loops: CDR1 KGHSH, CDR2 LQKENI. The V end was cut by 6 bases, the J end by 10 bases, with 10 bases between. The CDR3 contains 11 residues. Here the CDR3 DNA reads TGTGCCAGCTCGATTCCGGGGGAGCAGTTCTTC. It translates to CASSIPGEQFF.

The J gene is TRBJ2-3, the V gene TRBV7-3, with TRBD2 matching over 14 bases. CDR3 length: 16 amino acids. V gave up 4 bases and J gave up 4 bases; unmatched junction bases: 4. Germline V CDR1 and CDR2: SGHTA, FQGTGA. The CDR3 bases are TGTGCCAGCAGCTCGGGACTAGCGGGAGCCCCAGATACGCAGTATTTT. This sequence encodes CASSSGLAGAPDTQYF.

The chain has TRBV6-5 and TRBJ1-4, with D uncertain. The ends were cut back, 0 bases at V and 5 bases at J, with 7 bases in the middle. CDR3 size: 14 residues. From germline, CDR1 is MNHEY and CDR2 SVGAGI. The CDR3: CASSYSAGNEKLFF. As DNA, the CDR3 is TGTGCCAGCAGTTACTCGGCGGGAAATGAAAAACTGTTTTTT.

This clone has more than one count but fewer than ten. In DNA, the CDR3 is TGTTCCAGCAGCTGGGGGGTGGGGCATCCCCCCTACGAGCAGTACGTC. The encoded protein is CSSSWGVGHPPYEQYV. V is TRBV7-9 and J is TRBJ2-7; a possible D gene is TRBD2 (6 bases). The V gene's germline CDR1 is SEHNR and CDR2 FQNEAQ (reference sequence). The CDR3 runs to 16 residues.

The rearrangement uses TRBV5-1 and TRBJ2-2, with a tentative D call TRBD2 (6 bases). This CDR3 is 15 amino acids long. CDR1 is SGHRS, CDR2 YFSETQ, per germline. V was trimmed by 7 bases and J by 0 bases, leaving 13 bases between them. In DNA, the CDR3 is TGCGCCAGCGGACGGGACTCTGCGAACACCGGGGAGCTGTTTTTT. Translated, it gives CASGRDSANTGELFF. Full variable domain (rest looked up from reference TRBV5-1 and TRBJ2-2): KAGVTQTPRYLIKTRGQQVTLSCSPISGHRSVSWYQQTPGQGLQFLFEYFSETQRNKGNFPGRFSGRQFSNSRSEMNVSTLELGDSALYLCASGRDSANTGELFFGEGSRLTVL.

This chain uses TRBV18 with TRBJ1-6; 11 bases fit TRBD1. This CDR3 spans 15 amino acids. CDR1 is KGHSH, CDR2 LQKENI, per germline. Trimming cost V 6 bases and J 8 bases; bases outside gene matches: 6. CDR3 in DNA: TGTGCCAGCTCCCGGACAGGGGGCCGCGATTCACCCCTCCACTTT. It encodes CASSRTGGRDSPLHF.

This chain connects TRBV5-1 to TRBJ1-6; D is undetermined. This CDR3 has 17 residues. The germline V gene encodes CDR1 SGHRS and CDR2 YFSETQ. Trimming took off 0 bases at V and 3 bases at J, with 13 bases between the two ends. In DNA form, the CDR3 reads TGCGCCAGCAGCTTGGGGCGGAAAAATTTCTATAATTCACCCCTCCACTTT. Translation gives CASSLGRKNFYNSPLHF.

V and J are TRBV19 and TRBJ1-1, with D tentatively TRBD1 (5 bases). The germline CDR1 and CDR2 sequences are LNHDA and SQIVND (reference sequence). The V and J ends lost 4 bases and 2 bases respectively, with 11 bases between them. The CDR3 is 14 residues long. Here the CDR3 reads CASSKGRTNTEAFF. In DNA form, the CDR3 reads TGTGCCAGTAGTAAGGGGCGTACCAACACTGAAGCTTTCTTT.

V is TRBV30 and J is TRBJ1-2; D may be TRBD1 (5 bases). The CDR3 spans 12 residues. Germline V CDR1 and CDR2: GTSNPN, SVGIG (reference sequence). The germline V and J ends were trimmed by 3 bases and 4 bases, with 9 bases remaining between them. CDR3 residues: CAWSREGYGYTF. DNA for the CDR3: TGTGCCTGGAGCAGGGAAGGCTATGGCTACACCTTC.

This chain links TRBV29-1 with TRBJ2-3; 16 bases are a match to TRBD2. The CDR3 has 16 amino acids. V trimming: 2 bases; J trimming: 4 bases; junction bases outside the gene matches: 3. Germline CDR1 SQVTM, CDR2 ANQGSEA. The CDR3 here is CSVESGTSGGADTQYF. Here the CDR3 DNA reads TGCAGCGTTGAATCTGGGACTAGCGGGGGGGCAGATACGCAGTATTTT.

The chain couples TRBV4-1 to TRBJ2-1; possible D gene TRBD1, 5 bases. Germline V CDR1 and CDR2: MGHRA, YSYEKL. This CDR3 is 14 amino acids long. V was shortened by 6 bases and J by 8 bases, with 17 bases between the two germline ends. CDR3 nucleotides: TGCGCCAGCAGACTGACGGTGACAGTCGATGAGCAGTTCTTC. It yields the protein CASRLTVTVDEQFF.

The rearrangement uses TRBV4-1 and TRBJ2-1, with TRBD1 matching over 8 bases. V lost 0 bases, J lost 7 bases, and 11 bases stayed unmatched. This CDR3 is built from 17 residues. Germline V CDR1 and CDR2: MGHRA, YSYEKL. The CDR3: CASSQDHPDRVKNEQFF. In nucleotides, the CDR3 is TGCGCCAGCAGCCAAGATCACCCGGACAGGGTGAAGAATGAGCAGTTCTTC.

This clone was seen only a few times. The chain has TRBV7-8 and TRBJ2-7; TRBD1 might be the D (5 bases). This CDR3 has 14 residues. Germline V gene lookup returns CDR1 SGHVS and CDR2 FQNEAQ. V was clipped by 4 bases and J by 7 bases, with 17 bases between them. The CDR3 nucleotides are TGTGCCAGCAGCTCTCCACCAGGGTCCCTGGAGCAGTACTTC. This sequence encodes CASSSPPGSLEQYF. Together with reference TRBV7-8 and TRBJ2-7, the CDR3 gives the full variable domain: GAGVSQSPRYKVAKRGQDVALRCDPISGHVSLFWYQQALGQGPEFLTYFQNEAQLDKSGLPSDRFFAERPEGSVSTLKIQRTQQEDSAVYLCASSSPPGSLEQYFGPGTRLTVT.

The sample holds a few counts of this clone. V gene TRBV2 combines with J gene TRBJ2-1, with 7 bases fitting TRBD2. The J segment lost 15 bases and the V segment lost 4 bases, leaving 6 bases of the junction unmatched. Germline CDR1 reads SNHLY; CDR2 reads FYNNEI. This CDR3 is built from 11 residues. CDR3 residues: CASSGDYLSFF. The DNA of the CDR3 is TGTGCCAGCAGTGGGGACTATCTATCGTTCTTC. Filled out from reference TRBV2 and TRBJ2-1, the complete variable domain reads EPEVTQTPSHQVTQMGQEVILRCVPISNHLYFYWYRQILGQKVEFLVSFYNNEISEKSEIFDDQFSVERPDGSNFTLKIRSTKLEDSAMYFCASSGDYLSFFGPGTRLTVL.

V gene TRBV28 combines with J gene TRBJ2-7, with 8 positions matching TRBD1. CDR1 is MDHEN, CDR2 SYDVKM, per germline. J gave up 2 bases and V 5 bases, and 8 bases lay outside the gene matches. The CDR3 length is 15 residues. CDR3 DNA: TGTGCCAGCAGTCTCGGACAGGGACCCGCCTACGAGCAGTACTTC. This translates into CASSLGQGPAYEQYF.

The rearrangement links TRBV5-6 to TRBJ1-1; tentative D call: TRBD1 (6 bases). This CDR3 is 16 amino acids long. CDR1 and CDR2 (germline): SGHDT, YYEEEE. Trimming cost V 0 bases and J 0 bases, with 12 bases left between them. The DNA of the CDR3 is TGTGCCAGCAGCTTGGGGCAGGGGTACATGAACACTGAAGCTTTCTTT. This encodes CASSLGQGYMNTEAFF. The full variable domain, in which reference TRBV5-6 and TRBJ1-1 provide the parts outside the CDR3, is DAGVTQSPTHLIKTRGQQVTLRCSPKSGHDTVSWYQQALGQGPQFIFQYYEEEERQRGNFPDRFSGHQFPNYSSELNVNALLLGDSALYLCASSLGQGYMNTEAFFGQGTRLTVV.